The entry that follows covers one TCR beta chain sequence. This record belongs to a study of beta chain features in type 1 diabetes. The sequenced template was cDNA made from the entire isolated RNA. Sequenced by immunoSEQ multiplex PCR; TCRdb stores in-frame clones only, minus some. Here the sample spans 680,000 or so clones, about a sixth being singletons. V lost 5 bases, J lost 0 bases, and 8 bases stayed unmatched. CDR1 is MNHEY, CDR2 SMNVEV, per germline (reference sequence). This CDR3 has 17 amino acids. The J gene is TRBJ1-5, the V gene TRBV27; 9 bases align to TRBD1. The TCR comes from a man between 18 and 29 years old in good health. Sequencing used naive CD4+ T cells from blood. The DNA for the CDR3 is TGTGCCAGCAGTCCGGACAGGGGAGGGTATAGCAATCAGCCCCAGCATTTT. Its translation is CASSPDRGGYSNQPQHF.